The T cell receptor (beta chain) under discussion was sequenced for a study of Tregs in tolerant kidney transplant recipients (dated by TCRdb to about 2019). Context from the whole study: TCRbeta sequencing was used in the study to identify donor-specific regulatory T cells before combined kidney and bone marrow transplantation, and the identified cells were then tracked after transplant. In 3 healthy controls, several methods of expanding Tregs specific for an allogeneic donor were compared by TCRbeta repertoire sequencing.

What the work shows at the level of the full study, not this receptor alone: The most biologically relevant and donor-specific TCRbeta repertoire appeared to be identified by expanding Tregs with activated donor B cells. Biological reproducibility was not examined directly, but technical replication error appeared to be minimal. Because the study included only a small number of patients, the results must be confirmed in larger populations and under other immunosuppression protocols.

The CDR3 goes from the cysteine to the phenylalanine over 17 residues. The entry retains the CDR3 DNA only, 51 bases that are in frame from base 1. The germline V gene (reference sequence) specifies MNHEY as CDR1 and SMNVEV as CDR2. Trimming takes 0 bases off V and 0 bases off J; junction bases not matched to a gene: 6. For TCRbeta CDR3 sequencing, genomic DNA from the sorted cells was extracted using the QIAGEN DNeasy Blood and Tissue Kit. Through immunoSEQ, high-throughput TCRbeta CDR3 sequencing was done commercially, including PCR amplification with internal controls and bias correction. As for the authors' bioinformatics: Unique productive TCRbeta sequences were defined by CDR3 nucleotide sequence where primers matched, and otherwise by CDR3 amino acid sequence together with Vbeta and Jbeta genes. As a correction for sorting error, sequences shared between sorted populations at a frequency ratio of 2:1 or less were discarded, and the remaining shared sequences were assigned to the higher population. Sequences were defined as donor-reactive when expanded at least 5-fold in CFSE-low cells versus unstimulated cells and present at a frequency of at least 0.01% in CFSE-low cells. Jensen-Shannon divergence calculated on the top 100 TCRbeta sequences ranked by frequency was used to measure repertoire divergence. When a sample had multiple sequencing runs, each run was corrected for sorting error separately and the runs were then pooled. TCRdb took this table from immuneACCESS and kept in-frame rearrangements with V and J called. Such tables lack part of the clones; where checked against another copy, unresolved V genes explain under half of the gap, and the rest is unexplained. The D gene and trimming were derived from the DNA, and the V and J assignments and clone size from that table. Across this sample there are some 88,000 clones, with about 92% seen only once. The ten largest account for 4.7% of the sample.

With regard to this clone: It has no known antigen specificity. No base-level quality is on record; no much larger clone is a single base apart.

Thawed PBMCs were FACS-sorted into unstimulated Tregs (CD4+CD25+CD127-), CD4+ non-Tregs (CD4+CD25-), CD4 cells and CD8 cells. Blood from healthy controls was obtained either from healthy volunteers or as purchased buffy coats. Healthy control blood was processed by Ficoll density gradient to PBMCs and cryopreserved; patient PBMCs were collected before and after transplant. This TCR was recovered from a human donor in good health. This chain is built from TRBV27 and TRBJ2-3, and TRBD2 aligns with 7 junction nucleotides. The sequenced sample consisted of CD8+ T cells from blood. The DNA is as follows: TGTGCCAGCAGTTTATCGTTCCTAGCGGCTAGCACAGATACGCAGTATTTT. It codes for CASSLSFLAASTDTQYF.